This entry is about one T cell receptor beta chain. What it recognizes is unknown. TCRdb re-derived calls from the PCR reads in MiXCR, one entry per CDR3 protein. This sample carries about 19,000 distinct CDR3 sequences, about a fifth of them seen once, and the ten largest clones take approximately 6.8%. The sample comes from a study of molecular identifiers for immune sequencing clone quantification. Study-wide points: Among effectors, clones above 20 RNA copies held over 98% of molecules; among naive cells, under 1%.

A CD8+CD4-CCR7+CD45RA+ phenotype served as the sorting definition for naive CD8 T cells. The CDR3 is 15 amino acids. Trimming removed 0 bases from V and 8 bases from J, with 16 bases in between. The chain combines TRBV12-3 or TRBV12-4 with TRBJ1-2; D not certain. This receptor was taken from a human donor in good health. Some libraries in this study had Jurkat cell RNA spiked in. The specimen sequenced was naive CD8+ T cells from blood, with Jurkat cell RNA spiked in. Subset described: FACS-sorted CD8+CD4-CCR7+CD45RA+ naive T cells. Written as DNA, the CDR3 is TGTGCCAGCAGTTTAGCGTCAAGATTCAGAGGAGGCTACACCTTC. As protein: CASSLASRFRGGYTF.